The clone carrying this T cell receptor beta chain was picked up a small number of times. Its matching antigen is unknown. The time point denotes: patch test 2, 6 weeks after DPC sensitization. The treatment was: therapeutic diphenylcyclopropenone sensitization with weekly scalp DPC. Unique molecular identifiers were affixed to discrete cDNA molecules within the library. TCRdb re-analysed the RACE reads in MiXCR, keeping a single row per CDR3 protein. The repertoire holds tens of thousands of distinct CDR3 sequences, with over 9% as singletons. The germline CDR1 and CDR2 sequences are LNHDA and SQIVND (reference sequence). V gave up 10 bases and J gave up 3 bases; unmatched junction bases: 12. This CDR3 has 15 residues. The data originate from a study of human T cells and chemical hapten exposure. Study-level findings and limits: Correlating positively with patch test score were the PT1 expanded TCR counts. Alopecia was present in the donors, so their immune response may differ from healthy people's.

The rearrangement uses TRBV19 and TRBJ2-7; the match to TRBD1 covers 10 bases. The sample was whole blood, taken in connection with sensitization to the hapten diphenylcyclopropenone (DPC). The clonotype was recovered from a man aged 25-40 years with alopecia areata. Some clones in this sample may be carry-over from other donors' samples. The CDR3 bases are TGTGCCACCCATACTAGGGGACAGGGGATCTACGAGCAGTACTTC. It codes for CATHTRGQGIYEQYF.